This is a list of T cell receptor beta chains from one sample in a study of blood T cell repertoires in COVID-19. Assay: immunoSEQ multiplex PCR; the TCRdb copy retains only in-frame clones and omits some. The sample holds under 300,000 clones, about nine tenths seen once. Sequencing input: peripheral blood. The receptors come from a woman in her thirties with COVID-19, enrolled during active disease. Both conserved end residues are part of each CDR3.

J gene: TRBJ1-1
V gene: TRBV7-2
CDR3 protein: CASSLGQVEAFF

J gene: TRBJ1-6
V gene: TRBV19
CDR3 protein: CASSAYRDSDSPLHF

J gene: TRBJ2-3
V gene: TRBV13
CDR3 protein: CASSTRLAGRGTQYF

J gene: TRBJ2-7
V gene: TRBV7-2
CDR3 protein: CASSSSSRASPYEQYF

J gene: TRBJ2-1
V gene: TRBV7-9
CDR3 protein: CASSLAQAPTYNEQFF

J gene: TRBJ2-3
V gene: TRBV19
CDR3 protein: CATADRFTDTQYF

J gene: TRBJ1-6
V gene: TRBV6-2/TRBV6-3
CDR3 protein: CASSYKRGNSPLHF

J gene: TRBJ2-7
V gene: TRBV27
CDR3 protein: CASSLSGASGANEQYF

J gene: TRBJ2-1
V gene: TRBV6-5
CDR3 protein: CASGGAGTSYNEQFF

J gene: TRBJ1-2
V gene: TRBV2
CDR3 protein: CASNTGSGGYTF

J gene: TRBJ2-3
V gene: TRBV3-1/TRBV3-2
CDR3 protein: CASSRGLAGRPLGGGTDTQYF

J gene: TRBJ2-7
V gene: TRBV29-1
CDR3 protein: CSVTGTVLQEQYF

J gene: TRBJ1-2
V gene: TRBV29-1
CDR3 protein: CSVEEGDERNTF

J gene: TRBJ2-1
V gene: TRBV11-3
CDR3 protein: CASSVDGGSYNEQFF

J gene: TRBJ2-5
V gene: TRBV28
CDR3 protein: CASSTELGGFQETQYF

J gene: TRBJ2-1
V gene: TRBV6-2/TRBV6-3
CDR3 protein: CASSAHGLAGEQFF

J gene: TRBJ2-7
V gene: TRBV29-1
CDR3 protein: CSVRGGLAGAQNYEQYF

J gene: TRBJ2-5
V gene: TRBV10-3
CDR3 protein: CAIGRDRGETQYF

J gene: TRBJ2-3
V gene: TRBV6-5
CDR3 protein: CATGGGGTDTQYF

J gene: TRBJ1-2
V gene: TRBV2
CDR3 protein: CASSERQAPYGYTF

J gene: TRBJ1-3
V gene: TRBV7-9
CDR3 protein: CASSQGDTIYF

J gene: TRBJ2-7
V gene: TRBV18
CDR3 protein: CASSPLPRQGKVGEQYF

J gene: TRBJ2-5
V gene: TRBV20-1
CDR3 protein: CSASSGWYQETQYF

J gene: TRBJ2-3
V gene: TRBV6-5
CDR3 protein: CASSLSDGAWTQYF

J gene: TRBJ1-5
V gene: TRBV2
CDR3 protein: CASRPGQGISNQPQHF

J gene: TRBJ2-1
V gene: TRBV10-3
CDR3 protein: CAISSGQGAYNEQFF

J gene: TRBJ2-5
V gene: TRBV3-1/TRBV3-2
CDR3 protein: CASSQDRASGGYQETQYF

J gene: TRBJ1-3
V gene: TRBV3-1/TRBV3-2
CDR3 protein: CASSLGSTGQYSGNTIYF

J gene: TRBJ1-1
V gene: TRBV7-8
CDR3 protein: CASSLSANTEAFF

J gene: TRBJ1-5
V gene: TRBV19
CDR3 protein: CASSMMSVRQPQHF

J gene: TRBJ1-6
V gene: TRBV19
CDR3 protein: CASSSPPGQYNSPLHF

J gene: TRBJ2-7
V gene: TRBV7-9
CDR3 protein: CASSLAITGSVDEQYF